Sequencing of this T cell receptor (beta chain) was carried out in a study of OX40 agonist ivuxolimab in advanced cancers. Comment on this clone: Its antigen remains unidentified.

Clones were read by immunoSEQ multiplex PCR, and TCRdb kept only the in-frame ones, dropping some. The sample records about 74,000 clones, roughly 84% being singletons. Study-wide findings and caveats: Expanded clones were, on average, more numerous in CD8+ T cells than in CD4+.

Trimming cost V 0 bases and J 7 bases, with 12 bases left between them. Germline V gene sequence: CDR1 LGHNA, CDR2 YNFKEQ. This CDR3 is 14 amino acids long. This chain uses TRBV4-2 with TRBJ1-2; a possible D gene is TRBD1 (5 bases). This TCR derives from an adult with an advanced solid tumor such as melanoma, head and neck, liver or kidney cancer. The source was CD4+ or CD8+ T cells sorted from blood, collected in a trial of the OX40 agonist ivuxolimab. Written as DNA, the CDR3 is TGTGCCAGCAGCCAAGATCGAGGGGCTGGTGGCTACACCTTC. Its protein product is CASSQDRGAGGYTF.